The 31 T cell receptor beta chains below were found in one sample sequenced in a study of blood T cell repertoires in COVID-19. Repertoires were generated with immunoSEQ multiplex PCR, while TCRdb's copy carries only in-frame clones and drops some. In the table there are about 140,000 clones, 81% of which are singletons. The sample taken for sequencing was peripheral blood. The source is a human donor in a cohort sampled during active COVID-19.

CDR3 nucleotide sequence: TGTGCCAGCAGTCCCCGACAGGGGGCTTACGAGCAGTACTTC. Its protein product is CASSPRQGAYEQYF. The chain couples TRBV6-5 to TRBJ2-7, with 10 nucleotides matching TRBD1. The CDR3 runs to 14 residues. Per the germline V gene, CDR1 is MNHEY and CDR2 is SVGAGI. V trimming: 5 bases; J trimming: 4 bases; junction bases outside the gene matches: 5.

The chain links TRBV9 to TRBJ1-1; a possible D gene is TRBD1 (5 bases). The CDR3 is made up of 14 amino acids. The germline V and J ends were trimmed by 4 bases and 5 bases, with 15 bases remaining between them. CDR1 and CDR2 (germline): SGDLS, YYNGEE. The CDR3 sequence is CASSPWGGSTEAFF. The CDR3, as DNA: TGTGCCAGCAGCCCTTGGGGGGGATCAACTGAAGCTTTCTTT.

The chain joins TRBV2 to TRBJ1-4; perhaps TRBD1 as D (5 bases). The CDR3 loop spans 14 amino acids. V lost 5 bases and J lost 8, with 15 bases in between. Germline values: CDR1 SNHLY, CDR2 FYNNEI. Here the CDR3 reads CASSPVGQGEKLFF. CDR3 DNA: TGTGCCAGCAGTCCAGTTGGGCAGGGCGAAAAACTGTTTTTT.

The chain links TRBV7-9 to TRBJ1-5; D perhaps matches TRBD1 (5 bases). Trimming removed 5 bases from V and 4 bases from J, with 15 bases in between. CDR3 size: 15 residues. The germline gives CDR1 SEHNR, CDR2 FQNEAQ (reference sequence). The CDR3 bases are TGTGCCAGCAGCCCCGGGGGGTCAAATAATCAGCCCCAGCATTTT. As protein: CASSPGGSNNQPQHF. Supplemented by reference TRBV7-9 and TRBJ1-5, the full variable domain reads DTGVSQNPRHKITKRGQNVTFRCDPISEHNRLYWYRQTLGQGPEFLTYFQNEAQLEKSRLLSDRFSAERPKGSFSTLEIQRTEQGDSAMYLCASSPGGSNNQPQHFGDGTRLSIL.

The V and J genes are TRBV7-2 and TRBJ2-7; D perhaps matches TRBD1 (6 bases). CDR1 SGHTA and CDR2 FQGNSA come from the germline V gene. The CDR3 is 15 amino acids. V lost 5 bases to trimming and J lost 3 bases, with 17 bases between them. CDR3 nucleotides: TGTGCCAGCAGCCCCATCCAGGGACACCTCTACGAGCAGTACTTC. Translation gives CASSPIQGHLYEQYF. Complete variable domain (other parts from reference TRBV7-2 and TRBJ2-7): GAGVSQSPSNKVTEKGKDVELRCDPISGHTALYWYRQSLGQGLEFLIYFQGNSAPDKSGLPSDRFSAERTGGSVSTLTIQRTQQEDSAVYLCASSPIQGHLYEQYFGPGTRLTVT.

This clone occurred a few times. The chain recombines TRBV9 with TRBJ2-6, with a weak D call TRBD1 (6 bases). Germline V lookup: CDR1 SGDLS, CDR2 YYNGEE. Trimming shortened V by 3 bases and J by 0 bases, and 7 bases separated the two germline ends. CDR3 length: 15 residues. The CDR3 here is CASSGGHSGANVLTF. The CDR3 DNA sequence: TGTGCCAGCAGCGGGGGGCACTCTGGGGCCAACGTCCTGACTTTC.

The J gene is TRBJ2-7, the V gene TRBV11-2; TRBD1 matches at 9 bases. This CDR3 is 13 amino acids long. J was trimmed by 5 bases and V by 2 bases; bases with no gene match: 1. CDR1 SGHAT and CDR2 FQNNGV come from the germline V gene. The chain's CDR3 is CASSLTGGHEQYF. CDR3 sequence (DNA): TGTGCCAGCAGCTTAACAGGGGGCCACGAGCAGTACTTC.

This chain uses TRBV7-9 with TRBJ2-4, with TRBD2 matching over 11 bases. The germline V gene encodes CDR1 SEHNR and CDR2 FQNEAQ (reference sequence). The CDR3 runs to 18 residues. V shed 5 bases and J 2 bases; nucleotides not matched to a gene: 11. The CDR3 loop reads CASSRQSLAGGTKNIQYF. As DNA, the CDR3 is TGTGCCAGCAGCCGCCAGAGTCTAGCGGGAGGTACCAAAAACATTCAGTACTTC.

This clone was counted a few times. The V and J genes are TRBV18 and TRBJ1-3, with D perhaps TRBD1 (5 bases). The germline gives CDR1 KGHSH, CDR2 LQKENI. The ends were cut back, 6 bases at V and 0 bases at J, with 15 bases in the middle. CDR3 length: 16 residues. Written as DNA, the CDR3 is TGTGCCAGCTCGGGGGGAACTACCGGCTCTGGAAACACCATATATTTT. Its translation: CASSGGTTGSGNTIYF.

The J gene is TRBJ2-6, the V gene TRBV29-1, with 9 bases that match TRBD1. Germline-derived CDR1 and CDR2 are SQVTM and ANQGSEA. J was trimmed by 4 bases and V by 6 bases; bases with no gene match: 7. The CDR3 spans 15 residues. Here the CDR3 DNA reads TGCAGCGTGGGAAGGACAGGGGTCGGGGCCAACGTCCTGACTTTC. Residues: CSVGRTGVGANVLTF.

The chain recombines TRBV25-1 with TRBJ1-4; a possible D gene is TRBD1 (6 bases). Germline values: CDR1 MGHDK, CDR2 SYGVNS. V lost 4 bases, J lost 0 bases, and 12 bases lay in between. This CDR3 is 16 amino acids long. The CDR3 spells CASSAQGTATNEKLFF. CDR3 nucleotide sequence: TGTGCCAGCAGTGCGCAGGGGACCGCAACTAATGAAAAACTGTTTTTT.

The chain is built from TRBV2 and TRBJ1-2, with D hard to call. Germline CDR1 is SNHLY and CDR2 is FYNNEI. V was cut by 2 bases and J by 4 bases, with 11 bases left in between. CDR3 length equals 14 residues. The CDR3 is CASSERRVSYGYTF. DNA of the CDR3: TGTGCCAGCAGTGAACGGCGGGTTTCCTATGGCTACACCTTC.

The chain combines TRBV7-2 with TRBJ2-6; 7 positions agree with TRBD2. V shed 2 bases, J shed 2 bases, and the junction held 3 bases outside the gene matches. Germline CDR1 reads SGHTA; CDR2 reads FQGNSA. The CDR3 has 16 amino acids. The CDR3 coding sequence is TGTGCCAGCAGCTTAATGGGAGGGGCTGGGGCCAACGTCCTGACTTTC. Protein: CASSLMGGAGANVLTF.

J is TRBJ1-5 and V is TRBV2; unclear D gene. Germline-derived CDR1 and CDR2 are SNHLY and FYNNEI. Trimming removed 7 bases from V and 4 bases from J, with 17 bases in between. The CDR3 totals 15 residues. Written as DNA, the CDR3 is TGTGCCAGCACTCGGGAGGAGGGTAGAAATCAGCCCCAGCATTTT. Translating it yields CASTREEGRNQPQHF. The entire variable domain, with the rest obtained from reference TRBV2 and TRBJ1-5, is as follows: EPEVTQTPSHQVTQMGQEVILRCVPISNHLYFYWYRQILGQKVEFLVSFYNNEISEKSEIFDDQFSVERPDGSNFTLKIRSTKLEDSAMYFCASTREEGRNQPQHFGDGTRLSIL.

The rearrangement links TRBV19 to TRBJ1-2, with TRBD1 identical over 8 bases. Germline V CDR1 and CDR2: LNHDA, SQIVND (reference sequence). This CDR3 is built from 15 residues. J gave up 0 bases and V 9 bases, and 9 bases lay outside the gene matches. The CDR3 loop reads CASQQGGKANYGYTF. The CDR3 bases are TGTGCCAGCCAACAGGGGGGCAAAGCTAACTATGGCTACACCTTC.

The CDR3 sequence: CASSPAGAFYEQYF. The CDR3 nucleotides read TGTGCCAGCAGTCCGGCGGGAGCTTTTTACGAGCAGTACTTC. This chain uses TRBV7-2 with TRBJ2-7; TRBD2 agrees at 7 bases. V lost 6 bases to trimming and J lost 4 bases; unmatched junction nucleotides: 9. The germline V gene has CDR1 SGHTA and CDR2 FQGNSA. The CDR3 runs to 14 residues.

The chain links TRBV29-1 to TRBJ2-2; 8 bases align to TRBD2. Looked up from germline, CDR1 is SQVTM and CDR2 is ANQGSEA. The CDR3 is 16 amino acids. V shed 5 bases and J 5 bases; nucleotides not matched to a gene: 13. CDR3 nucleotides: TGCAGCGTTCACACCCGTACTCCGGGGGGGACCGGGGAGCTGTTTTTT. As protein: CSVHTRTPGGTGELFF.

The chain carries TRBV18 and TRBJ2-6; D might be TRBD2 (6 bases). CDR1 is KGHSH, CDR2 LQKENI, per germline. The CDR3 is 23 residues long. Trimming shortened V by 2 bases and J by 0 bases, and 29 bases separated the two germline ends. CDR3 residues: CASSPGWFSAGRTVSSGANVLTF. CDR3 in DNA: TGTGCCAGCTCACCAGGCTGGTTTTCAGCGGGTAGAACTGTGAGCTCTGGGGCCAACGTCCTGACTTTC.

V and J are TRBV18 and TRBJ1-4, with a possible D match to TRBD1 (5 bases). CDR1 and CDR2 (germline): KGHSH, LQKENI. CDR3 size: 15 residues. The V and J ends lost 3 bases and 8 bases respectively, with 16 bases between them. The CDR3 nucleotides are TGTGCCAGCTCACCTCCGGACGGCCCAGGGGAAAAACTGTTTTTT. As protein: CASSPPDGPGEKLFF.

This clone was observed once. The chain couples TRBV15 to TRBJ1-4, with D unresolved. V gave up 8 bases and J gave up 0 bases, with 10 bases separating them. This CDR3 is built from 14 residues. Germline values: CDR1 LNHNV, CDR2 YYDKDF (reference sequence). The CDR3: CATPQRATNEKLFF. The CDR3 DNA is TGTGCCACCCCCCAGAGGGCAACTAATGAAAAACTGTTTTTT.

At least ten counts were recorded for this clone. V gene TRBV6-6 combines with J gene TRBJ2-7; TRBD2 is a possible D gene (5 bases). Deletions cut 7 bases from V and 3 bases from J, with 13 bases between. CDR3 length equals 13 residues. Germline loops: CDR1 MNHNY, CDR2 SVGAGI (reference sequence). CDR3 loop: CASNPGGGYEQYF. Written as DNA, the CDR3 is TGTGCCAGCAACCCCGGTGGAGGCTACGAGCAGTACTTC.

The chain uses TRBV6-2 or TRBV6-3 and TRBJ2-7, with TRBD1 matching over 9 bases. After removal of 2 bases from V and 2 bases from J, the junction contained 13 bases not matched to a gene. CDR1 and CDR2 from the germline V gene are MNHEY and SVGEGT. The length of the CDR3 is 18 residues. This CDR3 is CASSYVFGTGITAYEQYF. In nucleotides, the CDR3 is TGTGCCAGCAGTTACGTTTTCGGGACAGGGATTACGGCCTACGAGCAGTACTTC.

This clone was detected once. This chain connects TRBV28 to TRBJ2-7; 12 nucleotides match TRBD2. V gave up 3 bases and J gave up 3 bases; unmatched junction bases: 6. Germline CDR1 is MDHEN and CDR2 is SYDVKM. The CDR3 extends over 16 amino acids. CDR3 in amino acids: CASSFRLAGVLYEQYF. The CDR3 DNA sequence: TGTGCCAGCAGTTTTCGACTAGCGGGAGTCCTCTACGAGCAGTACTTC. Full variable domain (remainder filled in from reference TRBV28 and TRBJ2-7): DVKVTQSSRYLVKRTGEKVFLECVQDMDHENMFWYRQDPGLGLRLIYFSYDVKMKEKGDIPEGYSVSREKKERFSLILESASTNQTSMYLCASSFRLAGVLYEQYFGPGTRLTVT.

The J gene is TRBJ1-6, the V gene TRBV6-1; D is uncertain. Germline CDR1 and CDR2: MNHNS and SASEGT. Deletions cut 2 bases from V and 7 bases from J, with 6 bases between. The CDR3 is 13 residues long. CDR3 nucleotide sequence: TGTGCCAGCAGTGAACAGGTCAATTCACCCCTCCACTTT. Protein product: CASSEQVNSPLHF.

This rearrangement joins TRBV9 to TRBJ2-2, with 10 bases fitting TRBD2. CDR1 is SGDLS and CDR2 is YYNGEE in the germline V gene. The CDR3 has 17 residues. Trimming removed 0 bases from V and 5 bases from J; junction bases left unmatched: 7. The CDR3 region has the DNA TGTGCCAGCAGCGTAGCTGCTAGCGGGAGAGGAACCGGGGAGCTGTTTTTT. Its protein is CASSVAASGRGTGELFF.

This clone was detected a few times. The J gene is TRBJ2-1, the V gene TRBV7-6, with 9 bases fitting TRBD2. V dropped 1 base and J dropped 3; count of bases not matched to a gene: 1. Germline lookup yields CDR1 SGHVS and CDR2 FNYEAQ. The CDR3 has 15 amino acids. CDR3 protein: CASSLVSGSYNEQFF. Here the CDR3 DNA reads TGTGCCAGCAGCTTAGTTAGCGGGAGCTACAATGAGCAGTTCTTC.

This chain uses TRBV10-3 with TRBJ2-6; the D gene is possibly TRBD1 (6 bases). CDR1 is ENHRY and CDR2 is SYGVKD in the germline V gene. V lost 3 bases, J lost 0 bases, and 12 bases lay in between. CDR3 size: 17 residues. In nucleotides, the CDR3 is TGTGCCATCAGTGATGGGGGCCGAGCCTCTGGGGCCAACGTCCTGACTTTC. Its translation: CAISDGGRASGANVLTF.

The chain has TRBV19 and TRBJ2-7, with 12 bases matching TRBD2. Losses at the gene ends were 10 bases for V and 3 bases for J; bases not matched to a gene: 10. CDR3 size: 15 residues. CDR1 is LNHDA and CDR2 is SQIVND in the germline V gene (reference sequence). The CDR3 is CATEGLAGGGYEQYF. CDR3 coding DNA: TGTGCCACCGAAGGTCTAGCGGGAGGGGGCTACGAGCAGTACTTC. The complete variable domain, with remaining parts taken from reference TRBV19 and TRBJ2-7, reads DGGITQSPKYLFRKEGQNVTLSCEQNLNHDAMYWYRQDPGQGLRLIYYSQIVNDFQKGDIAEGYSVSREKKESFPLTVTSAQKNPTAFYLCATEGLAGGGYEQYFGPGTRLTVT.

The chain has TRBV18 and TRBJ1-1; 12 bases are shared with TRBD1. V shed 3 bases and J 4 bases; nucleotides not matched to a gene: 12. The CDR3 consists of 18 residues. Germline assignment: CDR1 KGHSH and CDR2 LQKENI. Written as DNA, the CDR3 is TGTGCCAGCTCACCTAAGCCGGGACAGGGGGCAAGGGGCACTGAAGCTTTCTTT. Amino acid sequence: CASSPKPGQGARGTEAFF. The variable domain in full, completed from reference TRBV18 and TRBJ1-1, reads NAGVMQNPRHLVRRRGQEARLRCSPMKGHSHVYWYRQLPEEGLKFMVYLQKENIIDESGMPKERFSAEFPKEGPSILRIQQVVRGDSAAYFCASSPKPGQGARGTEAFFGQGTRLTVV.

The rearrangement links TRBV7-9 to TRBJ1-4, with D possibly TRBD1 on 6 matching bases. With 1 base removed from V and 8 bases from J, the gap between germline ends came to 17 bases. This CDR3 contains 16 residues. Germline CDR1 and CDR2: SEHNR and FQNEAQ (reference sequence). CDR3 coding DNA: TGTGCCAGCAGCTTAGTGAAAGGGGCAGGGGAAGAAAAACTGTTTTTT. It yields the protein CASSLVKGAGEEKLFF.

This clone was found once. V gene TRBV7-9 combines with J gene TRBJ2-5; no definite D call. Trimming took 2 bases from V and 1 from J, leaving 11 bases between them. Germline V gene sequence: CDR1 SEHNR, CDR2 FQNEAQ (reference sequence). The CDR3 runs 15 residues. The CDR3 sequence is CASSLFSLAQETQYF. For the CDR3, the DNA is TGTGCCAGCAGCTTATTTTCTTTAGCCCAAGAGACCCAGTACTTC.